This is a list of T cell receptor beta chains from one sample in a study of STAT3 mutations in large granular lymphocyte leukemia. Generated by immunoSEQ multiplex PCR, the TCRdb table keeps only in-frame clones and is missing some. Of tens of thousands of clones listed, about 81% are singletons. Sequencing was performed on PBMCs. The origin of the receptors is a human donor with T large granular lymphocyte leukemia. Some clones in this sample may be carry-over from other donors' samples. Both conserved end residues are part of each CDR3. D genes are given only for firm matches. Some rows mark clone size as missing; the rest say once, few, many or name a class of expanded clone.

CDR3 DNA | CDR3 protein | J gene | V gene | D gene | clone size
TGTGCCAGCAAGGCAGGGTCCCAGCCCCAGCATTTT | CASKAGSQPQHF | TRBJ1-5 | TRBV28 | - | -
TGTGCCAGCAGGGACGGGACAGGTCGGCAAGAGACCCAGTACTTC | CASRDGTGRQETQYF | TRBJ2-5 | TRBV2 | TRBD1 | few
TGCGCCAGCAGCTTAACAGTCCAAGAGACCCAGTACTTC | CASSLTVQETQYF | TRBJ2-5 | TRBV5-1 | - | -
TGCGCCAGCAGCCCAGGGTACAATGAGCAGTTCTTC | CASSPGYNEQFF | TRBJ2-1 | TRBV4-1 | - | -
TGCGCCAGCAGCTCAATGCCGGGACAGGGTTTTGCGCAGTACTTC | CASSSMPGQGFAQYF | TRBJ2-7 | TRBV5-1 | TRBD1 | -
TGCGCCAGCAGCCAAAGAGGGTTGGAAAAACTGTTTTTT | CASSQRGLEKLFF | TRBJ1-4 | TRBV4-1 | - | -
TGTGCCAGCAGCTTGCGACGGGACAGCTTCAATCAGCCCCAGCATTTT | CASSLRRDSFNQPQHF | TRBJ1-5 | TRBV7-8 | TRBD1 | -
TGTGCCAGCTCACCAGAGGGACAGGGAAGTTCACCCCTCCACTTT | CASSPEGQGSSPLHF | TRBJ1-6 | TRBV18 | TRBD1 | -
TGTGCCGGGACAGCTAGCCTCCACCCAGGGGCGATGAACACTGAAGCTTTCTTT | CAGTASLHPGAMNTEAFF | TRBJ1-1 | TRBV7-9 | TRBD1 | -
TGTGCCAGCAGCCCTATTACAGGGTTGCAGTATTTT | CASSPITGLQYF | TRBJ2-3 | TRBV12-1 | - | -
TGTGCCAGCTCACCGGGGACAGCTTTGACTGAAGCTTTCTTT | CASSPGTALTEAFF | TRBJ1-1 | TRBV18 | TRBD1 | -
TGTGCCAGCAGTCCGACCCAAGAGACCCAGTACTTC | CASSPTQETQYF | TRBJ2-5 | TRBV6-5 | - | -
TGTGCCAGCAGCCCTACTAGCGGGGGGGCCCATGAGCAGTTCTTC | CASSPTSGGAHEQFF | TRBJ2-1 | TRBV4-2 | TRBD2 | -
TGTGCCAGCAGCCCCATCGGGACAGGGGAGCGTGAGCAGTTCTTC | CASSPIGTGEREQFF | TRBJ2-1 | TRBV14 | TRBD1 | -
TGTGCCAGTAGTACTTATACAGCGGTGGGAGAGACCCAGTACTTC | CASSTYTAVGETQYF | TRBJ2-5 | TRBV19 | - | -
TGTGCCAGCAGCCTTGGGACAGCAGATACGCAGTATTTT | CASSLGTADTQYF | TRBJ2-3 | TRBV4-2 | TRBD1 | -
TGCGCCAGCAGCTCGGGGGTATCGACCGTCCAAGAGACCCAGTACTTC | CASSSGVSTVQETQYF | TRBJ2-5 | TRBV5-1 | - | -